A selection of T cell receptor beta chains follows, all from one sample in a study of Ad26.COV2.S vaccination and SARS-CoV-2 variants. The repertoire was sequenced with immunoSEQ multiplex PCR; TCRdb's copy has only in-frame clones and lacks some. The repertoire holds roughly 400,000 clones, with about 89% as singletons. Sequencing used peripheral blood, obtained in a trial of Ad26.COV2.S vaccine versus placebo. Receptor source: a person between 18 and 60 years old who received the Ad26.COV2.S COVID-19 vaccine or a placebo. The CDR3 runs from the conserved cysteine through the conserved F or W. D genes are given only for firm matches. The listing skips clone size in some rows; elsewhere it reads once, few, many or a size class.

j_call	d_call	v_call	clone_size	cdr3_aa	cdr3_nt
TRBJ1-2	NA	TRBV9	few	CASSHSRGYTF	TGTGCCAGCAGCCACTCTCGCGGCTACACCTTC
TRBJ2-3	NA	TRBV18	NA	CASSVPGPRFVADTQYF	TGTGCCAGCTCCGTGCCGGGACCCCGGTTCGTCGCAGATACGCAGTATTTT
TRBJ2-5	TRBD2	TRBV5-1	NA	CASSLPSGVQETQYF	TGCGCCAGCAGCTTGCCTAGCGGGGTTCAAGAGACCCAGTACTTC
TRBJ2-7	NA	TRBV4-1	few	CASSQEFRGTEAYEQYF	TGCGCCAGCAGCCAAGAATTTAGAGGGACCGAGGCCTACGAGCAGTACTTC
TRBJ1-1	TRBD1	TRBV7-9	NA	CASSLMGQSTEAFF	TGTGCCAGCAGCTTAATGGGACAGAGCACTGAAGCTTTCTTT
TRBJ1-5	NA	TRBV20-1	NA	CSASGGGLVQPQHF	TGCAGTGCTAGTGGGGGGGGGTTGGTGCAGCCCCAGCATTTT
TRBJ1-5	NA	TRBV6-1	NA	CASSETSRSNQPQHF	TGTGCCAGCAGTGAAACCTCCAGGAGCAATCAGCCCCAGCATTTT
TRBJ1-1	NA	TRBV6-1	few	CASSDPLGRVGVTEAFF	TGTGCCAGCAGTGACCCCCTAGGCAGGGTCGGGGTCACTGAAGCTTTCTTT
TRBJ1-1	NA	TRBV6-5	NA	CASSTLDLQAFF	TGTGCCAGCAGTACCCTGGATCTCCAAGCTTTCTTT
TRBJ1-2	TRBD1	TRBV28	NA	CASSLGQGVGYTF	TGTGCCAGCAGTCTCGGACAGGGTGTTGGCTACACCTTC
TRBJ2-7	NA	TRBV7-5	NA	CVRSPGGGTCYEQYF	TGTGTCAGAAGCCCCGGAGGGGGCACCTGCTACGAGCAGTACTTC
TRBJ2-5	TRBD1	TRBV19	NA	CATKGQGKETQYF	TGTGCCACCAAGGGACAGGGAAAAGAGACCCAGTACTTC
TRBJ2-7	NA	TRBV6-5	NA	CASSYLPSASYEQYF	TGTGCCAGCAGTTACCTACCCTCCGCGAGTTACGAGCAGTACTTC
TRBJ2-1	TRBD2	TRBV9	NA	CASSIAGALNEQFF	TGTGCCAGCAGTATAGCGGGAGCCCTAAATGAGCAGTTCTTC
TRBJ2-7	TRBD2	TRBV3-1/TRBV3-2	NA	CASSQTASGRAYEQYF	TGTGCCAGCAGCCAAACGGCTAGCGGGAGGGCATACGAGCAGTACTTC
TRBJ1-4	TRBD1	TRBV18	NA	CASSPPGQINEKLFF	TGTGCCAGCTCACCTCCGGGACAGATTAATGAAAAACTGTTTTTT